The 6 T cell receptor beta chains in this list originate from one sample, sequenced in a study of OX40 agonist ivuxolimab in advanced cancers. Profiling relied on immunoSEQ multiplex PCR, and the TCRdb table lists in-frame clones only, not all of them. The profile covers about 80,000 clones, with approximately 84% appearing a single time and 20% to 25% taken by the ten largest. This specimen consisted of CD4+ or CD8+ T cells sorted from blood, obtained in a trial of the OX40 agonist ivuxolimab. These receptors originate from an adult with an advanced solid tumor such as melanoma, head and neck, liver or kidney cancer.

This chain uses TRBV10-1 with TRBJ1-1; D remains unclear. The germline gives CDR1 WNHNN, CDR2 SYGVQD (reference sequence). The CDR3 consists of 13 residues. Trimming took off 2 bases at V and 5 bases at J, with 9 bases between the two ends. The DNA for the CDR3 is TGCGCCAGCAGTGAGCCAACGGGGACTGAAGCTTTCTTT. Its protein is CASSEPTGTEAFF.

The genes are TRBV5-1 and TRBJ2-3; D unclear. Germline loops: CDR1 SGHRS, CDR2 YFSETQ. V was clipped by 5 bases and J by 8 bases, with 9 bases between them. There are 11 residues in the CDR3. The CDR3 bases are TGCGCCAGCAGACTTCTCGGTACGCAGTATTTT. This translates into CASRLLGTQYF.

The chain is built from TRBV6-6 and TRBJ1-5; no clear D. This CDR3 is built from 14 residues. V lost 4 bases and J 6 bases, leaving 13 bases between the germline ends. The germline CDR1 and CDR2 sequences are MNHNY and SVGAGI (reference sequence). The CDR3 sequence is CASSSSGGGQPQHF. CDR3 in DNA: TGTGCCAGCAGTTCCTCAGGAGGCGGTCAGCCCCAGCATTTT.

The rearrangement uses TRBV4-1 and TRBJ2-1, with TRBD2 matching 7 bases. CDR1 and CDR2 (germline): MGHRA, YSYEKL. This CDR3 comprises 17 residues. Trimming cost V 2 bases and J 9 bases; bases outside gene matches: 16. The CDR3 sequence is CASSQPLSREAAGEQFF. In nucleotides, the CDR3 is TGCGCCAGCAGCCAACCTCTCTCCCGGGAGGCCGCTGGTGAGCAGTTCTTC.

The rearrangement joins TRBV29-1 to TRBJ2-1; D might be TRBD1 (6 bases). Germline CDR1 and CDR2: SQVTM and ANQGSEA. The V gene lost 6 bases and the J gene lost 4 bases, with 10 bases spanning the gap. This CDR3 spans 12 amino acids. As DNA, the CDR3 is TGCAGCGTCAACAGGGATTACAATGAGCAGTTCTTC. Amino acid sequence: CSVNRDYNEQFF.

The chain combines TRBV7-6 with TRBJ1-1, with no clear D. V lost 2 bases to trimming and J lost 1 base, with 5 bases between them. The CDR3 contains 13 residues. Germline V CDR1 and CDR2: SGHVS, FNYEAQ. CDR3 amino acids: CASSLRENTEAFF. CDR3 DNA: TGTGCCAGCAGCTTACGAGAGAACACTGAAGCTTTCTTT.